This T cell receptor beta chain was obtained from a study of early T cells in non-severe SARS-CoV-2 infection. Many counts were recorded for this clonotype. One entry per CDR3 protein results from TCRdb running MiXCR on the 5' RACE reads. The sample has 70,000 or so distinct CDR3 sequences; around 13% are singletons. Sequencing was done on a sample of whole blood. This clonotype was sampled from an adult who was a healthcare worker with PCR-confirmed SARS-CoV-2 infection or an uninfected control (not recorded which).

Written as DNA, the CDR3 is TGTGCCAGCAGCTTAGATAGTTATCGGACAGAATCGAACTATGGCTACACCTTC. It is translated as CASSLDSYRTESNYGYTF. The V call is TRBV11-2, the J call TRBJ1-2; the D gene is possibly TRBD1 (6 bases). Germline V lookup: CDR1 SGHAT, CDR2 FQNNGV. Trimming pared 0 bases from V and 2 bases from J, leaving 19 bases between. CDR3 size: 18 residues. Full variable domain (missing parts from reference TRBV11-2 and TRBJ1-2): EAGVAQSPRYKIIEKRQSVAFWCNPISGHATLYWYQQILGQGPKLLIQFQNNGVVDDSQLPKDRFSAERLKGVDSTLKIQPAKLEDSAVYLCASSLDSYRTESNYGYTFGSGTRLTVV.